This T cell receptor (beta chain) came from a study of blood T cell repertoires in COVID-19. Study-level background: COVID-19 samples from acute and convalescent phases originated in the United States, Italy and Spain. From T cells, B-cell-depleted T cells, or PBMCs came the material, which was cDNA or gDNA.

Using immunoSEQ multiplex PCR, the repertoire was profiled, and TCRdb retains in-frame clones only, with some absent. The table includes roughly 100,000 clones, 84% detected once. V lost 0 bases, J lost 7 bases, and 11 bases lay in between. The CDR3 is 14 residues long. The germline V gene encodes CDR1 SGHRS and CDR2 YFSETQ. The rearrangement joins TRBV5-1 to TRBJ1-3; D perhaps matches TRBD1 (5 bases). The specimen was peripheral blood. This clonotype was obtained from a human donor in a cohort sampled during active COVID-19. The CDR3 DNA sequence: TGCGCCAGCAGCTTGGATCCGGGGGGTAACACCATATATTTT. Translating gives CASSLDPGGNTIYF.